This T cell receptor (beta chain) was recorded in a study of T cells after yellow fever vaccination. Study as a whole: Some fractions had low cell numbers, and these were prepared with SMART-Seq v4 Ultra Low Input.

Each CDR3 protein is one row after TCRdb ran MiXCR on the 5' RACE reads. The sample lists approximately 74,000 distinct CDR3 sequences; more than 5.5% were seen once. CDR3 length: 15 residues. Trimming took 7 bases from V and 4 from J; bases not matched to a gene: 12. Per the germline V gene, CDR1 is MDHEN and CDR2 is SYDVKM. V gene TRBV28 combines with J gene TRBJ1-2, with 7 bases lining up with TRBD1. This receptor was identified in a young man who received the YFV17D yellow fever vaccine. The sample was CD8+ T cells sorted from PBMCs, taken 5 days after the first yellow fever vaccination. The DNA for the CDR3 is TGTGCCAGCACTCCTCCGACAGGGTTGGGCTATGGCTACACCTTC. It specifies CASTPPTGLGYGYTF.